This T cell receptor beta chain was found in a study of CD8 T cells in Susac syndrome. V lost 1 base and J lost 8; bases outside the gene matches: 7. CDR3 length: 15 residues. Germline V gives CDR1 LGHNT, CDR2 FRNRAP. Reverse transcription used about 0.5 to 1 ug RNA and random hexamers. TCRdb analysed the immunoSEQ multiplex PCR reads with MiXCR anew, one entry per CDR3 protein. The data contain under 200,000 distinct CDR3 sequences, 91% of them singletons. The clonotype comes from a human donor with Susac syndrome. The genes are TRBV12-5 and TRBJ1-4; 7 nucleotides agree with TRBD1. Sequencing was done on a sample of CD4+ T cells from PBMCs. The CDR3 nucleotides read TGTGCTAGTGGTTTGGCGGAAACAGGGGAGGAAAAACTGTTTTTT. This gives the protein CASGLAETGEEKLFF.